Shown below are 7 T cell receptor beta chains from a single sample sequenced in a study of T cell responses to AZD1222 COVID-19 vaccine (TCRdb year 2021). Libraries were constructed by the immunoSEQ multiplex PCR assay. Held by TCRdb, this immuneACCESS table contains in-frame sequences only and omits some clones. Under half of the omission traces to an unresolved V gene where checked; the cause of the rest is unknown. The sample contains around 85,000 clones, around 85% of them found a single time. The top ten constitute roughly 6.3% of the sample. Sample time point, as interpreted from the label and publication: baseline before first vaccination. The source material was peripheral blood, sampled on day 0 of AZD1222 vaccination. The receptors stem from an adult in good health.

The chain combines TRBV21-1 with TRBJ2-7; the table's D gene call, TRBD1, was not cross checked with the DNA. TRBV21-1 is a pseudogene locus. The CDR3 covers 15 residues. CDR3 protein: CASSKVSDRYYEQYF. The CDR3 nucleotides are TGTGCCAGCAGCAAAGTGTCGGACAGGTACTACGAGCAGTACTTC.

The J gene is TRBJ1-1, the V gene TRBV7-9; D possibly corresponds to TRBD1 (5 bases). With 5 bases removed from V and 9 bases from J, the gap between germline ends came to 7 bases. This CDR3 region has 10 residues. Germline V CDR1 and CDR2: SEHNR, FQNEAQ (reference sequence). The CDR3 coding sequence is TGTGCCAGCAGCGGGACTCAAGCTTTCTTT. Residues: CASSGTQAFF.

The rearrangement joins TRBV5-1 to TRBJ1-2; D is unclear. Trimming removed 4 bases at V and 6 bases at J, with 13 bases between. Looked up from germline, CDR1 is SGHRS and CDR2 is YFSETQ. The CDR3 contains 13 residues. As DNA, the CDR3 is TGCGCCAGCAGCGTCATCCCGGAGGATGGCTACACCTTC. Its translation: CASSVIPEDGYTF. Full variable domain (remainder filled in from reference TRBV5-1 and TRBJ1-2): KAGVTQTPRYLIKTRGQQVTLSCSPISGHRSVSWYQQTPGQGLQFLFEYFSETQRNKGNFPGRFSGRQFSNSRSEMNVSTLELGDSALYLCASSVIPEDGYTFGSGTRLTVV.

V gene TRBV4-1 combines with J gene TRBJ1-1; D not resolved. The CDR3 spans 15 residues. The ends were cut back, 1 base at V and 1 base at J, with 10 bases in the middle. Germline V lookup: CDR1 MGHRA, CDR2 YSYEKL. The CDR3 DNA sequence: TGCGCCAGCAGCCAAGGGAATCGAGCGAACACTGAAGCTTTCTTT. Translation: CASSQGNRANTEAFF.

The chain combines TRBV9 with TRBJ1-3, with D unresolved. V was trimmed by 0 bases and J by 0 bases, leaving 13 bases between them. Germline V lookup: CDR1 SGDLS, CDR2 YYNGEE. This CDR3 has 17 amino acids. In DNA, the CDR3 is TGTGCCAGCAGCGTAGAGGGTTGGGCGGACTCTGGAAACACCATATATTTT. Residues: CASSVEGWADSGNTIYF.

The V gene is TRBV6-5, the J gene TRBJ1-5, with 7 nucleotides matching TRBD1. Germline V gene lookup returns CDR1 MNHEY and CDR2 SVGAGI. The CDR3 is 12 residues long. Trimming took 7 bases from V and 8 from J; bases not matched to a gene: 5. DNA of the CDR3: TGTGCCAGCATGGACCAGGGGGAGCCCCAGCATTTT. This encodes CASMDQGEPQHF.

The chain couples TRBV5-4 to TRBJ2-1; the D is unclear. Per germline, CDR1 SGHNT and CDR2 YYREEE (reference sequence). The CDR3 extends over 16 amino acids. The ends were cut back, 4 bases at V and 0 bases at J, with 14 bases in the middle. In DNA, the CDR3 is TGTGCCAGCAGCCAACTTGGGCGAGGCTCCTACAATGAGCAGTTCTTC. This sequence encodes CASSQLGRGSYNEQFF.